The T cell receptor (beta chain) under discussion was sequenced for a study of control samples from healthy donors and cancer patients. The CDR3 is 13 residues long. V lost 6 bases, J lost 6 bases, and 5 bases stayed unmatched. Germline V gene lookup returns CDR1 WNHNN and CDR2 SYGVQD (reference sequence). TCRdb's table, derived via immunoSEQ multiplex PCR, lists solely in-frame clones and lacks some. The data hold 150,000 to 180,000 clones, with about 94% observed a single time. The material sequenced was blood. This chain joins TRBV10-1 and TRBJ1-2; 9 bases agree with TRBD1. The receptor was derived from a man aged 35 to 55 in good health. CDR3 loop: CASRGTGIDGYTF. CDR3 in DNA: TGCGCCAGCAGAGGGACAGGGATAGATGGCTACACCTTC.